Described below is a single T cell receptor beta chain sequence and its context. The antigen is unknown. This sample stems from a study of chemoradiotherapy in HPV16-positive cancers. The assay was immunoSEQ multiplex PCR, and TCRdb's table has in-frame clones only and misses some. The sample has 1,300 or so clones, around 81% seen once. Overall study findings and caveats: Candidate HPV-specific clones and E7-related TCR motifs grew in tumor during treatment.

Germline V lookup: CDR1 SGHNT, CDR2 YENEEA. V was cut by 3 bases and J by 9 bases, with 16 bases left in between. The CDR3 is 14 amino acids. The sequencing here drew on tumor tissue, taken from a patient who underwent chemoradiotherapy. The TCR comes from a human donor with HPV-associated anogenital cancer. The chain carries TRBV11-3 and TRBJ2-3; D gene uncertain. The CDR3 DNA is TGTGCCAGCAGCTTGGCGGCAGCCCAAGGGACGCAGTATTTT. Residues: CASSLAAAQGTQYF.